The 16 T cell receptor beta chains reported below all come from one sample, sequenced in a study of CXCR3-negative and CXCR3-positive naive CD8 T cells. The antigens for these receptors are not known. UMI-tagged TRB cDNA libraries were built via 5' RACE. TCRdb reprocessed the 5' RACE reads, keeping one entry per CDR3 protein, no DNA. The record lists over 50,000 distinct CDR3 sequences, of which the ten most abundant hold about 0.71%. Whole-study results and caveats: In CXCR3-positive naive cells, the TRB CDR3s were more hydrophobic than in CXCR3-negative naive cells.

Sequencing input: naive CXCR3+ CD8+ T cells from blood. This sample's subset: CD45RO-CCR7+CD27+CD95- naive CD8+ T cells expressing CXCR3 (TNR3+). The receptor source for this set is a human donor in good health. Some clones in this sample may be carry-over from other donors' samples.

The V call is TRBV4-3, the J call TRBJ2-1. Looked up from germline, CDR1 is LGHNA and CDR2 is YSLEER. This CDR3 has 15 amino acids. The CDR3 protein is CASSQAFGADNEQFF.

The chain links TRBV11-2 to TRBJ2-7; checking the TCRdb D call of TRBD1 is not possible without DNA. The length of the CDR3 is 15 residues. CDR1 and CDR2 (germline): SGHAT, FQNNGV. The CDR3: CASSYHETGNYEQYF.

The chain employs TRBV9 and TRBJ1-1; the TCRdb call, TRBD1, lacks DNA for checking. This CDR3 region has 13 residues. Looked up from germline, CDR1 is SGDLS and CDR2 is YYNGEE. The CDR3: CASSQAGQVGVFF.

This rearrangement joins TRBV4-3 to TRBJ2-7. The CDR3 is made up of 15 amino acids. CDR1 LGHNA and CDR2 YSLEER come from the germline V gene. CDR3 residues: CARSQGTGSSYEQYF.

The rearrangement links TRBV7-6 to TRBJ2-7; TCRdb's D call of TRBD2 is untestable without DNA. Germline lookup yields CDR1 SGHVS and CDR2 FNYEAQ. The length of the CDR3 is 12 residues. CDR3 residues: CASSLNGPEQYF.

The chain has TRBV6-5 and TRBJ2-1. The CDR3 extends over 13 amino acids. Germline V gene lookup returns CDR1 MNHEY and CDR2 SVGAGI. The CDR3 spells CASSHEAHNEQFF.

This sequence joins TRBV4-1 and TRBJ2-1; the D call from TCRdb, TRBD2, cannot be confirmed without DNA. This CDR3 is 15 amino acids long. The V gene's germline CDR1 is MGHRA and CDR2 YSYEKL. Here the CDR3 reads CASSQRWGEANEQFF.

The chain combines TRBV4-3 with TRBJ2-7; TCRdb proposes TRBD1, but this gene call is untestable without DNA. The germline V gene encodes CDR1 LGHNA and CDR2 YSLEER. The CDR3 loop spans 16 amino acids. The CDR3 region is CASSQARGQGADEQYF.

This chain uses TRBV7-9 with TRBJ2-5. Germline CDR1 SEHNR, CDR2 FQNEAQ (reference sequence). The CDR3 consists of 15 residues. This CDR3 is CASSPISGNQETQYF.

The chain joins TRBV29-1 to TRBJ1-3. Germline V gene lookup returns CDR1 SQVTM and CDR2 ANQGSEA. The length of the CDR3 is 13 residues. CDR3 region: CSVSGGLGNTIYF.

J is TRBJ2-3 and V is TRBV2. The length of the CDR3 is 13 residues. Germline-derived CDR1 and CDR2 are SNHLY and FYNNEI. The CDR3 protein is CASSEGVEDTQYF.

This rearrangement joins TRBV5-1 to TRBJ2-5; TCRdb designates TRBD1, a call that cannot be tested without DNA. This CDR3 has 14 amino acids. CDR1 SGHRS and CDR2 YFSETQ come from the germline V gene. The CDR3 protein is CASSSTGKQETQYF.

The chain recombines TRBV7-9 with TRBJ2-5. Germline CDR1 SEHNR, CDR2 FQNEAQ (reference sequence). This CDR3 is 11 amino acids long. The CDR3 is CASDDQETQYF.

This rearrangement joins TRBV7-9 to TRBJ2-1. The CDR3 length is 16 residues. The V gene's germline CDR1 is SEHNR and CDR2 FQNEAQ (reference sequence). The chain's CDR3 is CASSSFGGGSYNEQFF.

This rearrangement joins TRBV7-2 to TRBJ2-3; the TCRdb call, TRBD1, lacks DNA for checking. The length of the CDR3 is 15 residues. The germline gives CDR1 SGHTA, CDR2 FQGNSA. CDR3 in amino acids: CASSLGGPAGDTLYF.

The chain combines TRBV6-5 with TRBJ2-4; the D call of TRBD1 rests on TCRdb alone, since no DNA is present to check it. Per germline, CDR1 MNHEY and CDR2 SVGAGI. The CDR3 extends over 12 amino acids. This CDR3 reads CASSPGPDIQYF.